This T cell receptor (beta chain) was recovered during a study of cytomegalovirus exposure and HLA in healthy donors. Broader study findings: Presence/absence analyses rested on an assumption that sequencing depth was roughly uniform across donors. Earlier findings revealed that most TCR beta V segments proved productive either about 87% or about 30% of the time. In all likelihood, a cluster of highly shared sequence variants was a sequencing artifact.

The study ran its PCR with 60 Vbeta and 13 Jbeta primers. TCRdb's copy holds only in-frame clones and misses some; the assay was immunoSEQ multiplex PCR. The sample has approximately 150,000 clones; 82% are singletons. A note on this clone: Its specificity is not known.

The clonotype was recovered from a male donor in good health and CMV-seronegative. The sample consisted of PBMCs.

The CDR3 DNA reads TGTGCCAGCAGCGTAGATGCAGGGAGGAGCGGCACTGAAGCTTTCTTT. Translation: CASSVDAGRSGTEAFF. The V and J genes are TRBV9 and TRBJ1-1; possibly TRBD1 for D (5 bases). Germline V gene sequence: CDR1 SGDLS, CDR2 YYNGEE. Between the trimmed V and J ends, which lost 0 bases and 4 bases, there was a span of 16 bases. This CDR3 is 16 amino acids long.